This T cell receptor (beta chain) was observed in a study of T-cell memory formation after mild COVID-19. TCRdb re-derived calls from the 5' RACE reads in MiXCR, one entry per CDR3 protein. Of roughly 410,000 distinct CDR3 sequences in the sample, approximately 24% were seen once. Per germline, CDR1 DFQATT and CDR2 SNEGSKA (reference sequence). The CDR3 loop spans 17 amino acids. V gave up 4 bases and J gave up 0 bases, with 20 bases separating them. This clonotype was sampled from an adult woman who had mild COVID-19 (a few samples of this study predate the infection). Cell type and time point are not known. The specimen sequenced was PBMCs or a T cell subset sorted from them (not recorded which). The rearrangement uses TRBV20-1 and TRBJ2-3; weak D call: TRBD1 (7 bases). The CDR3 sequence is CSATYRGGTSSTDTQYF. The CDR3 nucleotides read TGCAGTGCTACCTACAGGGGTGGGACTTCGAGCACAGATACGCAGTATTTT.